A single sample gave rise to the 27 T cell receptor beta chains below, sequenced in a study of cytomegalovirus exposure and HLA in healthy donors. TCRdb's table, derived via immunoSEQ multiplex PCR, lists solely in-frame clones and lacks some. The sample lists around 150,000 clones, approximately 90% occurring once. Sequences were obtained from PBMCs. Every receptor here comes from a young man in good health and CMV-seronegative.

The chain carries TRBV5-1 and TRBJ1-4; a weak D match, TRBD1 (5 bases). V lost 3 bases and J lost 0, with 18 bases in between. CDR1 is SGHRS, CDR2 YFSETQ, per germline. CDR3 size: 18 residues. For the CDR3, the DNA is TGCGCCAGCAGCTCGAAATGGGGCAGGGAAACAACTAATGAAAAACTGTTTTTT. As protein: CASSSKWGRETTNEKLFF.

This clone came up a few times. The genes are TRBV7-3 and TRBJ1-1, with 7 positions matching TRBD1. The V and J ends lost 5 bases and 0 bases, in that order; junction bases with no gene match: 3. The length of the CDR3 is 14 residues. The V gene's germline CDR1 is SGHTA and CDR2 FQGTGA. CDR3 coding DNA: TGTGCCAGCAGCCAACAGGGGTTGAACACTGAAGCTTTCTTT. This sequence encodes CASSQQGLNTEAFF.

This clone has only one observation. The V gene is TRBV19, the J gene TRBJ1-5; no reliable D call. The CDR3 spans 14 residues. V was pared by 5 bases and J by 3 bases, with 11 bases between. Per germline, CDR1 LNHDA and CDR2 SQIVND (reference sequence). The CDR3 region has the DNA TGTGCCAGTAGTCCTATTATTTCCAATCAGCCCCAGCATTTT. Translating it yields CASSPIISNQPQHF.

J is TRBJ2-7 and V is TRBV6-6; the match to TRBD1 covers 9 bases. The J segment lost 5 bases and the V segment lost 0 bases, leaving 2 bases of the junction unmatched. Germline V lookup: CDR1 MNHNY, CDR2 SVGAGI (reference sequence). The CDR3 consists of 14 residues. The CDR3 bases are TGTGCCAGCAGTTACTCGGGGACAGGGCACGAGCAGTACGTC. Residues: CASSYSGTGHEQYV.

CDR3 region: CSAGTSLPFSYEQYV. CDR3 coding DNA: TGCAGCGCAGGGACTTCCCTCCCTTTCTCCTACGAGCAGTACGTC. The rearrangement links TRBV29-1 to TRBJ2-7, with D perhaps matching TRBD2 (6 bases). The CDR3 has 15 amino acids. Trimming removed 7 bases from V and 0 bases from J, with 19 bases in between. Germline assignment: CDR1 SQVTM and CDR2 ANQGSEA.

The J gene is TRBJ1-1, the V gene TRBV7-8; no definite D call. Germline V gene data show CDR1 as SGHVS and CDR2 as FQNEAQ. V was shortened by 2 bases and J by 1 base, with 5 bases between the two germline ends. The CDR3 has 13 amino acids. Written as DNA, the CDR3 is TGTGCCAGCAGCTTATTGGCGAACACTGAAGCTTTCTTT. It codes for CASSLLANTEAFF.

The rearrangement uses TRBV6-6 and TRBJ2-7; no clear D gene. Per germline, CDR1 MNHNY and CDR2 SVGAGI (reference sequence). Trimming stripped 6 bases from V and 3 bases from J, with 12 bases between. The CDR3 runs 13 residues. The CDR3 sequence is CASSRDFYYEQYV. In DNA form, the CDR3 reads TGTGCCAGCAGCCGAGACTTCTACTACGAGCAGTACGTC.

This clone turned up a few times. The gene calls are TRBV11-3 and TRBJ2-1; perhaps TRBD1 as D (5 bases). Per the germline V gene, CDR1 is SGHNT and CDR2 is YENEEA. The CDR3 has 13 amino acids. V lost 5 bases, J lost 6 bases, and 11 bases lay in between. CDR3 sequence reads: CASSSQGLNEQFF. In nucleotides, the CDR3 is TGTGCCAGCAGCAGTCAGGGCCTCAATGAGCAGTTCTTC. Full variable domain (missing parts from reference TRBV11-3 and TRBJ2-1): EAGVVQSPRYKIIEKKQPVAFWCNPISGHNTLYWYLQNLGQGPELLIRYENEEAVDDSQLPKDRFSAERLKGVDSTLKIQPAELGDSAVYLCASSSQGLNEQFFGPGTRLTVL.

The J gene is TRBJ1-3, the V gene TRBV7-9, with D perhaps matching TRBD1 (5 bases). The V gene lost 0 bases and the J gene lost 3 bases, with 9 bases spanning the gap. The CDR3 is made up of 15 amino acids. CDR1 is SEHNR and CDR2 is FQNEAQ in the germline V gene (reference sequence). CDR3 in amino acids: CASSLASQGGNTIYF. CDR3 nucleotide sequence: TGTGCCAGCAGCTTAGCGAGCCAGGGTGGAAACACCATATATTTT.

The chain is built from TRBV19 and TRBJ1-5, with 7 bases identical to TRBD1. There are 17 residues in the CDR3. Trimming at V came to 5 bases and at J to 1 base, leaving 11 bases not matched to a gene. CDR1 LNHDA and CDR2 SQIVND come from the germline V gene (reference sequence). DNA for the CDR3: TGTGCCAGTAGTTTGGACAGGCGGGCGGGGAGCAATCAGCCCCAGCATTTT. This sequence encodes CASSLDRRAGSNQPQHF. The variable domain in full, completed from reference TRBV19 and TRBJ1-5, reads DGGITQSPKYLFRKEGQNVTLSCEQNLNHDAMYWYRQDPGQGLRLIYYSQIVNDFQKGDIAEGYSVSREKKESFPLTVTSAQKNPTAFYLCASSLDRRAGSNQPQHFGDGTRLSIL.

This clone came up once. CDR3 amino acids: CASRRGLAGETGELFF. As DNA, the CDR3 is TGCGCCAGCAGACGGGGACTAGCGGGGGAGACCGGGGAGCTGTTTTTT. The chain employs TRBV5-1 and TRBJ2-2, with 14 bases fitting TRBD2. CDR3 size: 16 residues. Losses at the gene ends were 5 bases for V and 5 bases for J; bases not matched to a gene: 5. Germline V gives CDR1 SGHRS, CDR2 YFSETQ.

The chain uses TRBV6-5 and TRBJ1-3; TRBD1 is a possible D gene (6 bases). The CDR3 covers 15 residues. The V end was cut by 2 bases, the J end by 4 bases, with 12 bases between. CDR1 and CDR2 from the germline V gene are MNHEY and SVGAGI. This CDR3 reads CASSYIQGSGNTIYF. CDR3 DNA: TGTGCCAGCAGTTACATTCAGGGGTCCGGAAACACCATATATTTT.

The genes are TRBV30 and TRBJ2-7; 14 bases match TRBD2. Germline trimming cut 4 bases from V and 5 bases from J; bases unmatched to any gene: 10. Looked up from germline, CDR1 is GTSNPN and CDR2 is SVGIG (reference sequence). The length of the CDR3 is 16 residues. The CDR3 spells CAWIGGLAGVEDEQYV. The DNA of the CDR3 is TGTGCCTGGATAGGGGGACTAGCGGGAGTCGAAGACGAGCAGTACGTC.

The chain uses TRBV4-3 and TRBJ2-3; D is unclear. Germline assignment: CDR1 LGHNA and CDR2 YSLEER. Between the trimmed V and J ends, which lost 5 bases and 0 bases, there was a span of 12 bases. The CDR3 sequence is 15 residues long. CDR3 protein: CASSSFRRSTDTQYF. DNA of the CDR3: TGCGCCAGCAGCTCCTTCCGGAGAAGCACAGATACGCAGTATTTT.

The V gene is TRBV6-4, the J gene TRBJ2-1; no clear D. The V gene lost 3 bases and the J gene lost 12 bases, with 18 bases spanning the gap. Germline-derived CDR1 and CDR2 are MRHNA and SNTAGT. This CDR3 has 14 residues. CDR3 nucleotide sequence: TGTGCCAGCAGTGAAACCCCTCTGACATTGGGGCAGTTCTTC. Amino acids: CASSETPLTLGQFF.

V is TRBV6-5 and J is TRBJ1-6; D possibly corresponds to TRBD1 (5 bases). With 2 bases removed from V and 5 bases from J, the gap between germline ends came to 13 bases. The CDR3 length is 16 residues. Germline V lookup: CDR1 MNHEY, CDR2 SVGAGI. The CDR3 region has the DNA TGTGCCAGCAGTTACGTGGGGCGTGCTGATAATTCACCCCTCCACTTT. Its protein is CASSYVGRADNSPLHF.

As DNA, the CDR3 is TGCGCCAGCAGCTTGGGACAGGGGGGCTACAATGAGCAGTTCTTC. Translating it yields CASSLGQGGYNEQFF. This chain links TRBV5-1 with TRBJ2-1, with 9 bases aligning to TRBD1. The V segment lost 0 bases and the J segment 3 bases; nucleotides outside the gene matches: 1. Germline V gene lookup returns CDR1 SGHRS and CDR2 YFSETQ. There are 15 residues in the CDR3.

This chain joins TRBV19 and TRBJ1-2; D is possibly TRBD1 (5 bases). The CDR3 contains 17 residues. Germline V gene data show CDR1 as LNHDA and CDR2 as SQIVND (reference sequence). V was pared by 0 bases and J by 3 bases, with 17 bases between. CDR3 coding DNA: TGTGCCAGTAGTATAGATCATGGAGCAGGGATTTACTATGGCTACACCTTC. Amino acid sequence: CASSIDHGAGIYYGYTF.

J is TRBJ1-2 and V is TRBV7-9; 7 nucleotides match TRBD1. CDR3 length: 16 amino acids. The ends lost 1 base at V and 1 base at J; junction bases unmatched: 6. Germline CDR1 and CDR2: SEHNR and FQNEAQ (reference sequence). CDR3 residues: CASSLEGGLLNYGYTF. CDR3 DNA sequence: TGTGCCAGCAGCTTAGAAGGGGGCCTGCTTAACTATGGCTACACCTTC.

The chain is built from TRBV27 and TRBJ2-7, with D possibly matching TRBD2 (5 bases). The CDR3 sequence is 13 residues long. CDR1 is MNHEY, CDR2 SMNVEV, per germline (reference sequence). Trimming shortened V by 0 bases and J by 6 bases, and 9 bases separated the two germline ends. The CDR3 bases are TGTGCCAGCAGTTTATCGCGGGCCGGCGAGCAGTACGTC. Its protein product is CASSLSRAGEQYV.

DNA for the CDR3: TGTGCCGGCTCTTGGGACAGGGGAATTAGCAATCAGCCCCAGCATTTT. As protein: CAGSWDRGISNQPQHF. This chain links TRBV30 with TRBJ1-5, with TRBD1 identical over 10 bases. From germline, CDR1 is GTSNPN and CDR2 SVGIG (reference sequence). CDR3 size: 16 residues. V shed 8 bases and J 0 bases; nucleotides not matched to a gene: 10.

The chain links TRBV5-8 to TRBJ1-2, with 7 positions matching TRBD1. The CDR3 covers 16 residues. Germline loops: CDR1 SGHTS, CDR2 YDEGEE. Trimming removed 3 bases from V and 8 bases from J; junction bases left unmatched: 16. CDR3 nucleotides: TGTGCCAGCAGCTACCCTCCGACAGGGAGGACTATCGGCTACACCTTC. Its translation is CASSYPPTGRTIGYTF.

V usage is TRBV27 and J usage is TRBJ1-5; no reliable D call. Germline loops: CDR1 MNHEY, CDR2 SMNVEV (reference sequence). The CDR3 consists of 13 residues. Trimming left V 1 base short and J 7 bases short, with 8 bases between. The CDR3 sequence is CASSLYNQQPQHF. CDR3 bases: TGTGCCAGCAGTTTATACAATCAGCAGCCCCAGCATTTT.

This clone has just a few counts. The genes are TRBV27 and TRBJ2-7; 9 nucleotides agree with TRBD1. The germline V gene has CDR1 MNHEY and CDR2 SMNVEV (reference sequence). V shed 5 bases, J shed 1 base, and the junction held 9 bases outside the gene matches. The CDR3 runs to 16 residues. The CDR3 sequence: CASSPGGGQGSYEQYV. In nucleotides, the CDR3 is TGTGCCAGCAGTCCGGGTGGAGGACAGGGGTCCTACGAGCAGTACGTC.

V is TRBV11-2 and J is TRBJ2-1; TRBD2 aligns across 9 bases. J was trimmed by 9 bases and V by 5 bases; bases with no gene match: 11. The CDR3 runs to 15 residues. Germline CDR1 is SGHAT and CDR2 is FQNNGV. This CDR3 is CASSGGGRAFVEQFF. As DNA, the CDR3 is TGTGCCAGCAGCGGCGGCGGGAGGGCCTTCGTTGAGCAGTTCTTC.

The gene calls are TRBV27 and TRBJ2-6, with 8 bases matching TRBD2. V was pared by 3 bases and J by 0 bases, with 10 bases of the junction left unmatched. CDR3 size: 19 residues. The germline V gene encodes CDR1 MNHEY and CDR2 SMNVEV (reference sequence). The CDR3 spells CASSLGDGGDPSGANVLTF. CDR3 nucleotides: TGTGCCAGCAGTTTGGGGGACGGGGGGGACCCCTCTGGGGCCAACGTCCTGACTTTC.

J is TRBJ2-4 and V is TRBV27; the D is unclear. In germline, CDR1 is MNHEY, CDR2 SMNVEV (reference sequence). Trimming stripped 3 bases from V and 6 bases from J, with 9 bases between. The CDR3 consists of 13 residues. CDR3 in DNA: TGTGCCAGCAGTTTCCTAGGATCAAACATTCAGTACTTC. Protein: CASSFLGSNIQYF.